The T cell receptor (beta chain) under discussion was sequenced for a study of patients and donors after allogeneic stem cell transplantation. TCRdb re-called the RT-PCR reads through MiXCR, storing one row per CDR3 protein. The sample carries approximately 150,000 distinct CDR3 sequences, 30% recorded once. With 8 bases removed from V and 1 base from J, the gap between germline ends came to 11 bases. This CDR3 contains 13 residues. Germline CDR1 and CDR2: MNHEY and SVGAGI. This clonotype was counted many times. Sequencing was carried out using blood, either unsorted or a sorted T cell fraction (not recorded which). This chain links TRBV6-5 with TRBJ1-1; possible D gene TRBD1, 5 bases. This TCR was recovered from a human donor who was either an allogeneic HSCT recipient or a stem cell or donor lymphocyte infusion donor (not recorded which). It is not recorded whose cells these are; they may come from a transplant donor. The CDR3 spells CASAFRENTEAFF. The CDR3 DNA sequence: TGTGCCAGCGCGTTCAGGGAGAACACTGAAGCTTTCTTT.